This entry lists 20 T cell receptor beta chains sequenced from one sample in a study of T-cell reconstitution after alpha-beta-depleted transplantation in children. This sample's TCRbeta library carried unique molecular identifier barcodes. From the PCR reads, TCRdb called clonotypes with MiXCR, one entry per CDR3 protein. The sample has about 980,000 distinct CDR3 sequences, about 30% seen once. The sequencing used PBMCs, mostly from graft donor cells, collected 360 days after TCRalphabeta/CD19-depleted stem cell transplant. These receptors all stem from a boy in the first two years of life who had a stem cell transplant for SCID, so the T cells may come from the graft donor.

The V call is TRBV7-9, the J call TRBJ2-1; D not certain. CDR1 and CDR2 from the germline V gene are SEHNR and FQNEAQ (reference sequence). V was shortened by 3 bases and J by 6 bases, with 9 bases between the two germline ends. This CDR3 is 13 amino acids long. The CDR3 loop reads CASSFYSANEQFF. DNA of the CDR3: TGTGCCAGCAGCTTTTACAGCGCCAATGAGCAGTTCTTC.

This clonotype showed up just a few times. The chain recombines TRBV9 with TRBJ1-1; 10 bases agree with TRBD1. Germline CDR1 is SGDLS and CDR2 is YYNGEE. Trimming removed 3 bases from V and 10 bases from J; junction bases left unmatched: 9. CDR3 length equals 14 residues. The CDR3 spells CASSEEDRGSRAFF. The CDR3 DNA reads as TGTGCCAGCAGCGAGGAGGACAGGGGGTCACGAGCTTTCTTT.

This chain joins TRBV6-5 and TRBJ2-2; the D gene is possibly TRBD1 (6 bases). Trimming took off 4 bases at V and 7 bases at J, with 16 bases between the two ends. Germline CDR1 and CDR2: MNHEY and SVGAGI. This CDR3 comprises 15 residues. DNA for the CDR3: TGTGCCAGCAGTTCGGGCCTAATCAGGGGCGGGGAGCTGTTTTTT. This sequence encodes CASSSGLIRGGELFF.

The chain uses TRBV20-1 and TRBJ2-3, with D perhaps matching TRBD2 (6 bases). CDR1 and CDR2 (germline): DFQATT, SNEGSKA (reference sequence). This CDR3 is 15 amino acids long. V dropped 0 bases and J dropped 0 bases, with 10 bases sitting between them. The CDR3 DNA sequence: TGCAGTGCTAGAGATGCGGGGACTAGCACAGATACGCAGTATTTT. It codes for CSARDAGTSTDTQYF.

This clonotype occurred a few times. The CDR3 region is CASWAGDRGRWETQYF. The CDR3 DNA is TGCGCCAGCTGGGCTGGTGACAGGGGGCGCTGGGAGACCCAGTACTTC. The chain uses TRBV5-1 and TRBJ2-5; 10 bases align to TRBD1. Per germline, CDR1 SGHRS and CDR2 YFSETQ. The length of the CDR3 is 16 residues. After removal of 7 bases from V and 5 bases from J, the junction contained 14 bases not matched to a gene. Based on the CDR3 plus reference TRBV5-1 and TRBJ2-5, the full variable domain is KAGVTQTPRYLIKTRGQQVTLSCSPISGHRSVSWYQQTPGQGLQFLFEYFSETQRNKGNFPGRFSGRQFSNSRSEMNVSTLELGDSALYLCASWAGDRGRWETQYFGPGTRLLVL.

The V call is TRBV19, the J call TRBJ1-2; no firm D call. Germline CDR1 LNHDA, CDR2 SQIVND (reference sequence). Trimming took off 1 base at V and 3 bases at J, with 15 bases between the two ends. This CDR3 has 16 amino acids. The CDR3 protein is CASSIGGAARYYGYTF. CDR3 nucleotides: TGTGCCAGTAGTATAGGGGGAGCAGCTCGATACTATGGCTACACCTTC. The full variable domain, with the rest looked up from reference TRBV19 and TRBJ1-2, is DGGITQSPKYLFRKEGQNVTLSCEQNLNHDAMYWYRQDPGQGLRLIYYSQIVNDFQKGDIAEGYSVSREKKESFPLTVTSAQKNPTAFYLCASSIGGAARYYGYTFGSGTRLTVV.

The chain employs TRBV9 and TRBJ2-1; D perhaps matches TRBD1 (5 bases). V dropped 0 bases and J dropped 7 bases, with 8 bases sitting between them. Germline lookup yields CDR1 SGDLS and CDR2 YYNGEE. The CDR3 is 13 residues long. The CDR3 nucleotides read TGTGCCAGCAGCGTAGCAGGGAAGAATGAGCAGTTCTTC. This sequence encodes CASSVAGKNEQFF.

The V and J genes are TRBV27 and TRBJ1-1; D not certain. CDR3 length: 15 amino acids. The V gene's germline CDR1 is MNHEY and CDR2 SMNVEV (reference sequence). Deletions cut 3 bases from V and 4 bases from J, with 15 bases between. In DNA, the CDR3 is TGTGCCAGCAGTTTCAGGAACAGCTTTACCACTGAAGCTTTCTTT. Translated: CASSFRNSFTTEAFF.

The rearrangement links TRBV9 to TRBJ1-4; 10 bases are shared with TRBD1. Germline V gene data show CDR1 as SGDLS and CDR2 as YYNGEE. V lost 3 bases, J lost 6 bases, and 5 bases stayed unmatched. The CDR3 has 15 amino acids. The CDR3 DNA reads as TGTGCCAGCAGCGCCGTCGGGACAGGGGATGAAAAACTGTTTTTT. Translating gives CASSAVGTGDEKLFF. The complete variable domain, with remaining parts taken from reference TRBV9 and TRBJ1-4, reads DSGVTQTPKHLITATGQRVTLRCSPRSGDLSVYWYQQSLDQGLQFLIQYYNGEERAKGNILERFSAQQFPDLHSELNLSSLELGDSALYFCASSAVGTGDEKLFFGSGTQLSVL.

At least ten counts were recorded for this clonotype. The chain has TRBV18 and TRBJ2-1; D possibly matches TRBD1 or TRBD2 (6 bases each). CDR3 size: 15 residues. V lost 4 bases, J lost 0 bases, and 10 bases lay in between. Germline CDR1 and CDR2: KGHSH and LQKENI. This CDR3 reads CASSHGGSSYNEQFF. CDR3 DNA sequence: TGTGCCAGCTCACACGGGGGCAGCTCCTACAATGAGCAGTTCTTC.

The chain carries TRBV20-1 and TRBJ1-2, with D possibly TRBD1 on 6 matching bases. Germline V gene sequence: CDR1 DFQATT, CDR2 SNEGSKA (reference sequence). Trimming left V 1 base short and J 2 bases short, with 14 bases between. The CDR3 extends over 15 amino acids. CDR3 bases: TGCAGTGCTAGAGGTACAGGGCCCTGGAACTATGGCTACACCTTC. Translating it yields CSARGTGPWNYGYTF.

This clonotype was seen repeatedly, ten times or more. The V and J genes are TRBV10-3 and TRBJ2-4; tentatively, D is TRBD1 (5 bases). The germline gives CDR1 ENHRY, CDR2 SYGVKD. Trimming left V 7 bases short and J 0 bases short, with 13 bases between. The length of the CDR3 is 15 residues. The CDR3 region has the DNA TGTGCCATCACCAGACAGCCCGTAGCCAAAAACATTCAGTACTTC. Translating gives CAITRQPVAKNIQYF.

The chain has TRBV12-3 or TRBV12-4 and TRBJ2-7; D gene unclear. The CDR3 sequence is 13 residues long. Trimming removed 3 bases from V and 7 bases from J, with 13 bases in between. The CDR3 DNA reads as TGTGCCAGCAGTTTCCTTAACGTGGGAGAGCAGTACTTC. It codes for CASSFLNVGEQYF.

This chain links TRBV20-1 with TRBJ2-1, with D maybe TRBD1 (5 bases). CDR1 and CDR2 from the germline V gene are DFQATT and SNEGSKA (reference sequence). This CDR3 spans 14 amino acids. V was cut by 3 bases and J by 5 bases, with 14 bases left in between. CDR3 loop: CSARRSPRDNEQFF. DNA of the CDR3: TGCAGTGCTAGGCGGTCCCCCAGGGACAATGAGCAGTTCTTC.

In its sample, this clonotype was seen many times. The chain uses TRBV5-1 and TRBJ2-3; tentatively, D is TRBD1 (6 bases). This CDR3 spans 14 amino acids. V lost 4 bases to trimming and J lost 2 bases, with 11 bases between them. CDR1 is SGHRS, CDR2 YFSETQ, per germline. CDR3 nucleotides: TGCGCCAGCAGCCCCGCAGGGGTCACAGATACGCAGTATTTT. Its protein is CASSPAGVTDTQYF.

This clonotype was detected only a few times. This chain links TRBV9 with TRBJ1-2; weak D call: TRBD1 (6 bases). Germline V gives CDR1 SGDLS, CDR2 YYNGEE. V lost 0 bases and J lost 2, with 11 bases in between. The CDR3 totals 15 residues. As DNA, the CDR3 is TGTGCCAGCAGCGTAGACCCGACAGGAAACTATGGCTACACCTTC. Its protein product is CASSVDPTGNYGYTF.

V is TRBV5-1 and J is TRBJ2-6; D perhaps matches TRBD1 (6 bases). The V and J ends lost 3 bases and 4 bases respectively, with 17 bases between them. Germline loops: CDR1 SGHRS, CDR2 YFSETQ. The CDR3 runs to 17 residues. CDR3: CASSSGDGLAGANVLTF. The CDR3 bases are TGCGCCAGCAGCTCAGGGGACGGCCTTGCGGGGGCCAACGTCCTGACTTTC.

The V call is TRBV27, the J call TRBJ2-2, with a tentative D call TRBD1 (5 bases). V lost 1 base and J lost 8, with 11 bases in between. CDR1 is MNHEY and CDR2 is SMNVEV in the germline V gene (reference sequence). The CDR3 totals 14 residues. CDR3 in DNA: TGTGCCAGCAGTTTATTTCCGGCAGGGGGGGAGCTGTTTTTT. Translating it yields CASSLFPAGGELFF.

The chain combines TRBV5-1 with TRBJ2-2; no definite D call. In germline, CDR1 is SGHRS, CDR2 YFSETQ. The V and J ends lost 7 bases and 7 bases respectively, with 11 bases between them. This CDR3 has 12 amino acids. In nucleotides, the CDR3 is TGCGCCAGCGGCGGACGGGTCGGGGAGCTGTTTTTT. Protein sequence: CASGGRVGELFF.

In its sample, this clonotype was seen a few times. This chain links TRBV4-1 with TRBJ2-3; 9 bases are shared with TRBD2. With V trimmed by 1 base and J by 4 bases, 6 bases remained unmatched. CDR3 length: 16 amino acids. CDR1 MGHRA and CDR2 YSYEKL come from the germline V gene. As DNA, the CDR3 is TGCGCCAGCAGCCAAGTGTGGGGACTAGCATCAGATACGCAGTATTTT. Amino acids: CASSQVWGLASDTQYF.